The 21 T cell receptor beta chains below come from one sample, sequenced in a study of blood T cells in healthy people across ages. Combining a sample-barcoded 5' primer with a J-beta primer mix, a second PCR ran for 7 to 11 cycles. TCRdb called the 5' RACE reads again in MiXCR, with one record for every CDR3 protein. The table includes about 1.4 million distinct CDR3 sequences, around 55% detected once. The source material was blood. These receptor sequences come from a young man in good health.

The rearrangement joins TRBV6-2 or TRBV6-3 to TRBJ1-2; a possible D gene is TRBD1 (6 bases). The CDR3 runs 13 residues. CDR1 and CDR2 (germline): MNHEY, SVGEGT. Trimming pared 8 bases from V and 4 bases from J, leaving 14 bases between. The CDR3 sequence: CASRSGGTYGYTF. CDR3 bases: TGTGCCAGCCGGTCGGGGGGCACCTATGGCTACACCTTC.

This clonotype was seen just once. V and J are TRBV5-6 and TRBJ2-1; TRBD1 or TRBD2 may be the D gene (6 bases each). This CDR3 contains 15 residues. Trimming stripped 0 bases from V and 3 bases from J, with 10 bases between. The germline CDR1 and CDR2 sequences are SGHDT and YYEEEE. The CDR3 DNA follows: TGTGCCAGCAGCTTGGAGGGGGGCCACTACAATGAGCAGTTCTTC. This translates into CASSLEGGHYNEQFF. Full variable domain (outside the CDR3, taken from reference TRBV5-6 and TRBJ2-1): DAGVTQSPTHLIKTRGQQVTLRCSPKSGHDTVSWYQQALGQGPQFIFQYYEEEERQRGNFPDRFSGHQFPNYSSELNVNALLLGDSALYLCASSLEGGHYNEQFFGPGTRLTVL.

This clonotype occurred a few times. This chain connects TRBV7-8 to TRBJ2-1, with D perhaps matching TRBD1 (6 bases). V dropped 5 bases and J dropped 6 bases, with 20 bases sitting between them. Germline values: CDR1 SGHVS, CDR2 FQNEAQ. The CDR3 runs to 16 residues. CDR3 bases: TGTGCCAGCAGCCGCCGACGATTGACAGGAGTCAATGAGCAGTTCTTC. It is translated as CASSRRRLTGVNEQFF.

The J gene is TRBJ2-1, the V gene TRBV6-5, with 7 positions matching TRBD2. Trimming took 8 bases from V and 8 from J; bases not matched to a gene: 15. This CDR3 is built from 15 residues. Germline CDR1 MNHEY, CDR2 SVGAGI. This CDR3 is CASWGSSGNSYEQFF. The CDR3 bases are TGTGCCAGCTGGGGTTCCAGCGGGAACTCTTATGAGCAGTTCTTC.

The genes are TRBV12-3 or TRBV12-4 and TRBJ2-1; 7 bases are a match to TRBD2. V was clipped by 9 bases and J by 0 bases; unmatched bases: 5. The CDR3 covers 14 residues. The CDR3 nucleotides read TGTGCCAGTCGGCGGGGGAGCTCCTACAATGAGCAGTTCTTC. Translating gives CASRRGSSYNEQFF.

The chain employs TRBV5-6 and TRBJ2-5; 7 bases agree with TRBD2. The end of the DNA is better explained by TRBJ2-7, so the J call may be wrong. The CDR3 contains 16 residues. Germline assignment: CDR1 SGHDT and CDR2 YYEEEE. CDR3 sequence reads: CASRGEGPLGSYEQYF. CDR3 nucleotide sequence: TGTGCCAGCAGGGGGGAGGGACCCCTGGGGTCCTACGAGCAGTACTTC.

As concerns this clonotype: Sequence at one end of the junction differs from germline and may be a read error. V gene TRBV10-3 combines with J gene TRBJ2-3; TRBD1 or TRBD2 may be the D gene (5 bases each). Per the germline V gene, CDR1 is ENHRY and CDR2 is SYGVKD. This CDR3 is 16 amino acids long. CDR3 DNA sequence: TGCGCCATCAGTGACCGGGACCCCGACCGGGCAGATACGCAGTATTTT. Translated: CAISDRDPDRADTQYF.

This clonotype has more than one count but fewer than ten. The CDR3 spells CASSLAFKGRDNSYEQYF. CDR3 DNA sequence: TGCGCCAGCAGCTTGGCGTTCAAAGGCCGGGACAACTCCTACGAGCAGTACTTC. V is TRBV5-1 and J is TRBJ2-7; D may be TRBD1 (6 bases). The CDR3 has 18 amino acids. CDR1 is SGHRS, CDR2 YFSETQ, per germline. The ends were cut back, 0 bases at V and 0 bases at J, with 19 bases in the middle.

The gene calls are TRBV7-6 and TRBJ2-3, with a possible D match to TRBD2 (5 bases). CDR1 and CDR2 (germline): SGHVS, FNYEAQ. The V end was cut by 5 bases, the J end by 3 bases, with 18 bases between. This CDR3 is built from 16 residues. As DNA, the CDR3 is TGTGCCAGCAGCCCGACGAGGCGGGCGATGACAGATACGCAGTATTTT. Its translation is CASSPTRRAMTDTQYF.

The chain recombines TRBV14 with TRBJ2-3; D call uncertain. This CDR3 has 16 residues. V shed 6 bases and J shed 1 base, with 17 bases lying between them. CDR1 is SGHDN, CDR2 FVKESK, per germline. Written as DNA, the CDR3 is TGTGCCAGCAGTGCCCTTGGTGGAAGCGGCACAGATACGCAGTATTTT. The encoded protein is CASSALGGSGTDTQYF.

A few counts support this clonotype. The rearrangement uses TRBV5-1 and TRBJ1-6; 7 positions match TRBD1. V shed 7 bases and J 0 bases; nucleotides not matched to a gene: 4. CDR1 and CDR2 (germline): SGHRS, YFSETQ. The CDR3 length is 15 residues. CDR3 DNA: TGCGCCAGCCTGACAGGGTCCTCCTATAATTCACCCCTCCACTTT. Protein: CASLTGSSYNSPLHF.

The chain couples TRBV20-1 to TRBJ2-7; 7 nucleotides match TRBD2. J lost 0 bases, V lost 4 bases, and 3 bases had no gene match. This CDR3 has 13 amino acids. Germline CDR1 and CDR2: DFQATT and SNEGSKA (reference sequence). CDR3 DNA sequence: TGCAGTGCTAAAGCGGGGTACTCCTACGAGCAGTACTTC. This codes for CSAKAGYSYEQYF.

The chain links TRBV5-1 to TRBJ2-1, with 7 nucleotides matching TRBD2. This CDR3 is 17 amino acids long. Germline V gene lookup returns CDR1 SGHRS and CDR2 YFSETQ. With V trimmed by 4 bases and J by 2 bases, 12 bases remained unmatched. The CDR3 sequence is CASSGGEAHDTYNEQFF. CDR3 coding DNA: TGCGCCAGCAGCGGGGGGGAAGCGCATGATACCTACAATGAGCAGTTCTTC. The full variable domain, its missing parts supplied by reference TRBV5-1 and TRBJ2-1, is KAGVTQTPRYLIKTRGQQVTLSCSPISGHRSVSWYQQTPGQGLQFLFEYFSETQRNKGNFPGRFSGRQFSNSRSEMNVSTLELGDSALYLCASSGGEAHDTYNEQFFGPGTRLTVL.

This chain uses TRBV29-1 with TRBJ2-2; D unresolved. Per germline, CDR1 SQVTM and CDR2 ANQGSEA. V lost 0 bases and J 6 bases, leaving 8 bases between the germline ends. The CDR3 is 13 residues long. The CDR3 sequence: CSVEDHYAGELFF. Here the CDR3 DNA reads TGCAGCGTTGAAGACCACTACGCCGGGGAGCTGTTTTTT.

The rearrangement joins TRBV29-1 to TRBJ2-3; D remains unclear. Germline CDR1 SQVTM, CDR2 ANQGSEA. V lost 7 bases to trimming and J lost 0 bases, with 14 bases between them. The CDR3 length is 14 residues. CDR3 region: CSADPRQSTDTQYF. CDR3 nucleotide sequence: TGCAGCGCTGATCCTAGGCAGAGCACAGATACGCAGTATTTT.

This chain joins TRBV4-1 and TRBJ2-7; TRBD2 might be the D (5 bases). V was pared by 4 bases and J by 0 bases, with 13 bases between. Germline values: CDR1 MGHRA, CDR2 YSYEKL. This CDR3 is built from 15 residues. The CDR3 nucleotides are TGCGCCAGCAGCCCCCTCGGGATGAGCTCCTACGAGCAGTACTTC. It yields the protein CASSPLGMSSYEQYF.

This clonotype was observed at least ten times. The chain has TRBV20-1 and TRBJ2-7; D uncertain. Germline lookup yields CDR1 DFQATT and CDR2 SNEGSKA (reference sequence). V was pared by 2 bases and J by 3 bases, with 11 bases between. This CDR3 comprises 13 residues. The CDR3, as DNA: TGCAGTGCTAGACAGAGTAGGGACTACGAGCAGTACTTC. Protein sequence: CSARQSRDYEQYF.

Details on this clonotype: Germline and junction disagree at one end, which may indicate a read error. The chain combines TRBV6-6 with TRBJ2-1; a weak D match, TRBD2 (5 bases). Germline V gives CDR1 MNHNY, CDR2 SVGAGI (reference sequence). This CDR3 spans 13 amino acids. The CDR3 DNA reads TGTGCCAGCACTCCTAGCAGGAACAAGGAGCAGTTCTTC. Translated: CASTPSRNKEQFF.

As concerns this clonotype: The junction departs from the called germline gene at one end, perhaps through a read error. This chain joins TRBV6-2 or TRBV6-3 and TRBJ2-3, with a possible D match to TRBD2 (6 bases). The germline V gene encodes CDR1 MNHEY and CDR2 SVGEGT. The CDR3 sequence is 15 residues long. The CDR3 region has the DNA TGTGCCAGCAGTGATCGGGACTTTAGCATAGATACGCAGTATTTT. Protein sequence: CASSDRDFSIDTQYF.

The V and J genes are TRBV6-6 and TRBJ2-6, with 8 bases that match TRBD2. The CDR3 contains 17 residues. Germline assignment: CDR1 MNHNY and CDR2 SVGAGI (reference sequence). The V and J ends lost 8 bases and 4 bases, in that order; junction bases with no gene match: 13. CDR3 loop: CASATSGGLNGANVLTF. CDR3 DNA sequence: TGTGCCAGCGCCACCTCGGGGGGGCTGAACGGGGCCAACGTCCTGACTTTC.

The CDR3 region has the DNA TGTGCCAGCAGCCCACGGACCACCACAGATACGCAGTATTTT. Translating gives CASSPRTTTDTQYF. This chain uses TRBV7-9 with TRBJ2-3; D gene unclear. Germline assignment: CDR1 SEHNR and CDR2 FQNEAQ (reference sequence). The CDR3 contains 14 residues. V was pared by 5 bases and J by 2 bases, with 11 bases between.